A single T cell receptor (beta chain) is shown here with its context. Its target is unknown. The data belong to a study of cytomegalovirus exposure and HLA in healthy donors. Study-level results: Reportedly, TCR beta sequences accurately predicted HLA-A and HLA-B alleles in most subjects. In an earlier analysis, in 587 donors, most V segments appeared productive either ~87% or ~30% of the time. Across donors, sequencing depth was assumed by presence/absence analyses to be roughly uniform.

The PCR used 60 Vbeta and 13 Jbeta primers. Profiled with immunoSEQ multiplex PCR; TCRdb holds only in-frame clones, not every one. The sample records more than 100,000 clones, roughly 78% being singletons. The receptor was derived from a woman under 40 in good health and CMV-seropositive. Sequencing input: PBMCs.

The CDR3 nucleotides read TGTGCCAGCAGTTCCGACTCCCTCGGGGAGCTGTTTTTT. Its translation: CASSSDSLGELFF. The chain carries TRBV5-4 and TRBJ2-2; no clear D gene. The CDR3 runs 13 residues. V was cut by 5 bases and J by 7 bases, with 12 bases left in between. Germline V gene data show CDR1 as SGHNT and CDR2 as YYREEE (reference sequence).